This T cell receptor (beta chain) appears in the sequencing data of a study of tumor-infiltrating lymphocytes in primary liver carcinoma. Taking roughly 18-32 mg of unsorted bulk tissue, the authors co-extracted RNA and DNA. With chronic HBV infection, the patients were also treatment-naive. CDR1 MNHEY and CDR2 SVGAGI come from the germline V gene. CDR3 size: 14 residues. TCR beta cDNA came from about 0.55 ug total RNA, primed with a constant-region primer. The TCR beta library was amplified through three nested multiplex PCR rounds in a modified ARM-PCR procedure. Researchers ran the first two PCR rounds for approximately 10 cycles each with TRBV1-TRBV30 forward primers and a C-beta reverse primer. TCRdb ran MiXCR on the multiplex PCR reads and lists one entry per CDR3 protein. The repertoire consists of 100,000 to 120,000 distinct CDR3 sequences, with roughly 80% occurring once and the leading ten covering about a fifth.

Turning to this clonotype: One junction end disagrees with the germline gene, perhaps due to a read error.

Material for sequencing was liver tumor tissue from sampling region 3. Subset in this sample: tumor region T3, left-lateral pole. This clonotype was obtained from a man aged 40-55 years with primary liver carcinoma and hepatitis B virus infection. V usage is TRBV6-5 and J usage is TRBJ2-5; TRBD1 aligns across 7 bases. The CDR3 reads CASSQQGWEETQHF. The DNA for the CDR3 is TGTGCCAGCAGCCAACAGGGGTGGGAAGAGACCCAACACTTC.